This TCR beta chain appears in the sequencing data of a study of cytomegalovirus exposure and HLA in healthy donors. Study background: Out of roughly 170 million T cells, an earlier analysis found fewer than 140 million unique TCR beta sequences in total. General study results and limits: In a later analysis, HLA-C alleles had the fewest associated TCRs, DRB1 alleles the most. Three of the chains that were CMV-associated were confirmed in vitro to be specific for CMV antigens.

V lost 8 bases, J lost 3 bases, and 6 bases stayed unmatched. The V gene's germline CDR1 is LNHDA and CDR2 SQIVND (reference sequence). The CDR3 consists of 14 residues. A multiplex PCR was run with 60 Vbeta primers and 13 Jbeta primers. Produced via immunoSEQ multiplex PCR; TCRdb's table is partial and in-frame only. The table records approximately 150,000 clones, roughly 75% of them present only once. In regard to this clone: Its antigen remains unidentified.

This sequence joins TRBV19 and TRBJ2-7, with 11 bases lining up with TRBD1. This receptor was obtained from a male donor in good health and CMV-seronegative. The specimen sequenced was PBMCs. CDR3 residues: CASASGTGGYEQYF. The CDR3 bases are TGTGCCAGTGCGAGTGGGACAGGGGGCTACGAGCAGTACTTC.